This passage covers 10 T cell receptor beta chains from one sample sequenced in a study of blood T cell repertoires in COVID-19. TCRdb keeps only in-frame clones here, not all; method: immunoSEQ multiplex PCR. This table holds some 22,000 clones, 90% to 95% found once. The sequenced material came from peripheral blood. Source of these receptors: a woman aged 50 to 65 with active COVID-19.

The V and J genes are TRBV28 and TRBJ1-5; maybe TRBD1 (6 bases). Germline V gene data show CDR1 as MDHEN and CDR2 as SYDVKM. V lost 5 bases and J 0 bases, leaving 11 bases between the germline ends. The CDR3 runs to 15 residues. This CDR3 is CASSGTLYSNQPQHF. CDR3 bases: TGTGCCAGCAGTGGGACATTATATAGCAATCAGCCCCAGCATTTT.

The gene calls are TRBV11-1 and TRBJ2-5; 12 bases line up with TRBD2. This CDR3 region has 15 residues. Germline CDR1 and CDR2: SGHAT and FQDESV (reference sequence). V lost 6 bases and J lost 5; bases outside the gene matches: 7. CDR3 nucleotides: TGTGCCAGCAGGTCTAGCGGGGGGGCTTGGGAGACCCAGTACTTC. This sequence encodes CASRSSGGAWETQYF.

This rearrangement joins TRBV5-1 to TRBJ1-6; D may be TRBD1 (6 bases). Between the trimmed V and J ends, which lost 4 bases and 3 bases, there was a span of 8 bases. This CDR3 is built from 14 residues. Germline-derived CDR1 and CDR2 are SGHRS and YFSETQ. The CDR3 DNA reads TGCGCCAGCAGCCTAGGGGGCTATAATTCACCCCTCCACTTT. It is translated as CASSLGGYNSPLHF.

CDR3 amino acids: CASSGGGRFSEQYV. The CDR3 coding sequence is TGTGCCAGCAGTGGGGGAGGGAGGTTCTCCGAGCAGTACGTC. The rearrangement uses TRBV2 and TRBJ2-7; 7 nucleotides match TRBD2. The CDR3 sequence is 14 residues long. V shed 4 bases, J shed 6 bases, and the junction held 9 bases outside the gene matches. Germline CDR1 is SNHLY and CDR2 is FYNNEI.

The CDR3 region has the DNA TGCGCCAGCAGCAAATTACTAGGGAGCTCCTACGAGCAGTACTTC. Amino acids: CASSKLLGSSYEQYF. The rearrangement links TRBV5-1 to TRBJ2-7; maybe TRBD2 (5 bases). V lost 4 bases to trimming and J lost 0 bases, with 14 bases between them. The CDR3 covers 15 residues. Germline assignment: CDR1 SGHRS and CDR2 YFSETQ.

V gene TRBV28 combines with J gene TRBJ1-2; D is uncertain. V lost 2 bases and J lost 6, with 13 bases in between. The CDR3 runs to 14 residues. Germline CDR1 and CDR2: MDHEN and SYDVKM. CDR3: CASSLGAASDGYTF. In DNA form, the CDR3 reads TGTGCCAGCAGTTTAGGAGCCGCCTCGGATGGCTACACCTTC.

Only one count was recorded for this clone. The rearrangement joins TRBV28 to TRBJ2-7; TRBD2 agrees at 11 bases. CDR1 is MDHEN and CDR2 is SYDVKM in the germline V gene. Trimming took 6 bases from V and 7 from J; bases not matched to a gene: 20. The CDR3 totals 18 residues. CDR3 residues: CASSQPLTSGRTSGEQYF. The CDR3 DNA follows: TGTGCCAGCAGCCAACCCCTTACTAGCGGGAGAACTTCTGGGGAGCAGTACTTC.

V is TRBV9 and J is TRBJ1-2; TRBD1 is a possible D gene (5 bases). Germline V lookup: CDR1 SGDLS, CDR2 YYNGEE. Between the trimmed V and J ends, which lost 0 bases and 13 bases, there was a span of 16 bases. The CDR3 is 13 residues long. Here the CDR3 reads CASSVGDSRSTTF. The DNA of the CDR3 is TGTGCCAGCAGCGTAGGGGACTCCAGGTCGACCACCTTC.

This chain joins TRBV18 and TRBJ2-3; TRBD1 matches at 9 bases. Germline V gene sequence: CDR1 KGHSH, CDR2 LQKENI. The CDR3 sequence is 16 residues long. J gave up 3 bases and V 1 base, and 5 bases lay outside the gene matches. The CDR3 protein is CASSPLRGQGTDTQYF. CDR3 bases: TGTGCCAGCTCACCACTACGGGGACAGGGAACAGATACGCAGTATTTT. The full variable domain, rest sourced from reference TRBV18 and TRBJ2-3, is NAGVMQNPRHLVRRRGQEARLRCSPMKGHSHVYWYRQLPEEGLKFMVYLQKENIIDESGMPKERFSAEFPKEGPSILRIQQVVRGDSAAYFCASSPLRGQGTDTQYFGPGTRLTVL.

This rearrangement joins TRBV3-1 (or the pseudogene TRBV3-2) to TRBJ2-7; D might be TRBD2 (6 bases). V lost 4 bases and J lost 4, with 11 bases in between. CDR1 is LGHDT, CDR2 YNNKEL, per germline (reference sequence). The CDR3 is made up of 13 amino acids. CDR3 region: CASSRGVSYEQYV. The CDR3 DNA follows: TGTGCCAGCAGCCGGGGGGTGTCGTACGAGCAGTACGTC.